The sequence of this T cell receptor beta chain was determined in a study of radiotherapy plus CTLA-4 blockade in lung cancer. As for the study in general: Among patients, approximately 17% showed objective responses, and 30% to 40% had disease control.

Participants had chemo-refractory metastatic non-small-cell lung cancer and were treated with focal radiation plus ipilimumab CTLA-4 blockade. This table comes from immunoSEQ multiplex PCR, and its TCRdb copy is limited to in-frame clones, with some not included. The sample includes about 45,000 clones, more than 70% seen only once; the top ten take 8.3%. About this clone: Its antigen is unidentified.

The CDR3 has 15 amino acids. V lost 4 bases, J lost 5 bases, and 18 bases lay in between. Germline CDR1 and CDR2: LNHDA and SQIVND (reference sequence). Findings of the study overall: In blood, early T cell clone dynamics reportedly predicted response best, together with interferon-beta.

The chain recombines TRBV19 with TRBJ2-7, with D tentatively TRBD1 (6 bases). This sample comprised peripheral blood, obtained from a patient treated with radiotherapy plus ipilimumab. The sequence came from a human donor with non-small cell lung cancer who had stable disease on radiotherapy plus ipilimumab. In nucleotides, the CDR3 is TGTGCCAGTAGTACAATTACAGGGATTAAGAACGAGCAGTACTTC. Translated, it gives CASSTITGIKNEQYF. Looking up the rest from reference TRBV19 and TRBJ2-7 gives the full variable domain: DGGITQSPKYLFRKEGQNVTLSCEQNLNHDAMYWYRQDPGQGLRLIYYSQIVNDFQKGDIAEGYSVSREKKESFPLTVTSAQKNPTAFYLCASSTITGIKNEQYFGPGTRLTVT.